This T cell receptor (beta chain) was found in a study of tumor-infiltrating lymphocytes in oesophageal squamous cell carcinoma (dated by TCRdb to the mid-2010s). The germline V gene supplies CDR1 SGHTA and CDR2 FQGTGA. Taken from cysteine to phenylalanine, the CDR3 has 13 residues. The sequence is cut down to CDR3 DNA, 39 bases in frame from base 1. The method was PCR. Sequencer: Illumina HiSeq 2000. TCRdb applied fastp at Q25 and MiXCR to the public reads, then kept only in-frame beta chains. Rows with a matching CDR3 protein are joined into one entry that keeps the most common DNA and genes. The sample table records 10,000 to 15,000 distinct CDR3 sequences; roughly half of these occur just once. The ten largest clones add up to approximately 15% of the sample. Concerning this clonotype: The antigen this receptor binds is unknown. Per-nucleotide qualities are absent, and no much larger clonotype sits a single base away.

The sequence links TRBV7-3 to TRBJ1-1; the D region possibly corresponds to TRBD1 (5 bases align). The J call may not be correct, given that the DNA end is closer to TRBJ2-1. Source material: normal esophageal tissue next to the tumor. This clonotype was obtained from a male donor with esophageal squamous cell carcinoma. The nucleotide sequence reads as follows: TGTGCCAGCAGCTTAACGGGGCCTGCTGAGCAGTTCTTC. This gives the protein CASSLTGPAEQFF.